Listed below are T cell receptor beta chains from one sample, sequenced in a study of T cell responses to AZD1222 COVID-19 vaccine. TCRdb's copy holds only in-frame clones and misses some; the assay was immunoSEQ multiplex PCR. The repertoire holds about 140,000 clones, with 91% as singletons. The source was peripheral blood, collected 28 days after the second dose of the MenACWY control vaccine. These receptors all stem from an adult who received the MenACWY meningococcal vaccine as a control. CDR3s include the opening cysteine and the closing phenylalanine or tryptophan. Fields, in order: CDR3 DNA, CDR3 protein, V gene, D gene, clone size, J gene. A D gene is named only where the DNA matches it firmly. Only some rows state a clone size, as once, few, many or a class for expanded clones.

TGTGCCAGTAGTATTCTGCTGTCTGGGAACACTGAAGCTTTCTTT CASSILLSGNTEAFF TRBV19 NA NA TRBJ1-1
TGTGCCTTGGGGACAGCCTATGGCTACACCTTC CALGTAYGYTF TRBV28 TRBD1 NA TRBJ1-2
TGTGCCAGCAGCTTGAGTTCGACGGGTGGCACTGAAGCTTTCTTT CASSLSSTGGTEAFF TRBV5-5 NA NA TRBJ1-1
TGTGCCAGCAGCTTAAGTGGGACAGGCCACACTGAAGCTTTCTTT CASSLSGTGHTEAFF TRBV7-9 TRBD1 NA TRBJ1-1
TGCGCCAGCAGCCAAGGGGGGGCAGAGAACACTGAAGCTTTCTTT CASSQGGAENTEAFF TRBV5-1 NA NA TRBJ1-1
TGCGCCAGCAGCGGGACCGGGACATTTTTCACAGATACGCAGTATTTT CASSGTGTFFTDTQYF TRBV5-1 NA NA TRBJ2-3
TGTGCCAGCAGTCAGGTCAGGGGTACCGGGGAGCTGTTTTTT CASSQVRGTGELFF TRBV6-2/TRBV6-3 NA NA TRBJ2-2
TGTGCCAGTAGGCAACAAGGAGGAAACCCTGAAGCTTTCTTT CASRQQGGNPEAFF TRBV19 NA once TRBJ1-1
TGCGCCAGCAGCTTGTGGCCGAACACTGAAGCTTTCTTT CASSLWPNTEAFF TRBV5-1 NA NA TRBJ1-1
TGTGCCAGCAGCCCCGACGGTGCGACCCAGTACTTC CASSPDGATQYF TRBV11-2 NA NA TRBJ2-5
TGTGCCAGCAGTTGGACAAGCGAGCAGTACTTC CASSWTSEQYF TRBV28 NA NA TRBJ2-7
TGTGCCAGCAGCCAAGGGACTAGCGGGGCGAGAGAGACCCAGTACTTC CASSQGTSGARETQYF TRBV7-2 TRBD2 NA TRBJ2-5
TGCGCCAGCAGGGGGACTAGCGGGACCTACGAGCAGTACTTC CASRGTSGTYEQYF TRBV10-2 TRBD2 NA TRBJ2-7
TGTGCCAGTAGTGAAGGGACACGGATCAATCAGCCCCAGCATTTT CASSEGTRINQPQHF TRBV19 NA NA TRBJ1-5
TGTGCCAGTAGTCCCGACAGGGAAGAGACCCAGTACTTC CASSPDREETQYF TRBV19 TRBD1 NA TRBJ2-5
TGTGCCAGCAGTGAAGGGAACTCCTACAATGAGCAGTTCTTC CASSEGNSYNEQFF TRBV2 NA NA TRBJ2-1
TGTGCCAGCAGCCCACAGGGTTTGGGGACCTACGAGCAGTACTTC CASSPQGLGTYEQYF TRBV9 NA NA TRBJ2-7
TGTGCTAGTGGTTTCCCCCCCGATCAGGGTGAAGCTTTCTTT CASGFPPDQGEAFF TRBV12-5 NA NA TRBJ1-1
TGTGCCAGCCGAACCCGGACAGGGATTGAAAACCTGTTTTTT CASRTRTGIENLFF TRBV6-5 TRBD1 once TRBJ1-4
TGTGCCAGCACCCTTGGGGGGAACACTGAAGCTTTCTTT CASTLGGNTEAFF TRBV6-5 NA NA TRBJ1-1
TGCGCCAGCAGCCAAGATCATGAGGCATGGGTAGGACGGACAGATACGCAGTATTTT CASSQDHEAWVGRTDTQYF TRBV4-1 NA NA TRBJ2-3
TGTGCCAGCAGCCCGGAGAGCTCTGGAAACACCATATATTTT CASSPESSGNTIYF TRBV7-2 NA NA TRBJ1-3
TGTGCCAGCAGTTACCCGGGGGAGGGCTATGGCTACACCTTC CASSYPGEGYGYTF TRBV6-6 NA NA TRBJ1-2
TGTGCCAGCAGCACAACAGGGGGGGCTGAAGCTTTCTTT CASSTTGGAEAFF TRBV7-9 TRBD1 NA TRBJ1-1
TGTGCCAGCAGTGCTCAGGGGGCAGAGACCCAGTACTTC CASSAQGAETQYF TRBV25-1 TRBD1 NA TRBJ2-5
TGTGCCAGCAGACAAAATGAAAAACTGTTTTTT CASRQNEKLFF TRBV28 NA NA TRBJ1-4
TGCAGCTCGGGAGAACTAGGGCAGCCCCAGCATTTT CSSGELGQPQHF TRBV29-1 NA NA TRBJ1-5
TGTGCCAGCAGTGAATTGGGACAGATTTACGAGCAGTACTTC CASSELGQIYEQYF TRBV25-1 TRBD1 NA TRBJ2-7
TGTGCCAGCAGTTCGGGCCTTACTTACCAAACTAGCGGGAGATACGAGCAGTACTTC CASSSGLTYQTSGRYEQYF TRBV28 TRBD2 NA TRBJ2-7
TGTGCCAGCAGTTCTCCCCGTCCGGTGGGCTACACCTTC CASSSPRPVGYTF TRBV28 NA NA TRBJ1-2
TGTGCCAGCAGCCAAGGTGGACAGAAAAACTCTGGAAACACCATATATTTT CASSQGGQKNSGNTIYF TRBV3-1/TRBV3-2 NA NA TRBJ1-3
TGTGCCAGCAGGCGGACAGTAAACTACGAGCAGTACTTC CASRRTVNYEQYF TRBV27 NA NA TRBJ2-7
TGTGCCAGCACCTGGGCCCTAAATCAGCCCCAGCATTTT CASTWALNQPQHF TRBV6-5 NA NA TRBJ1-5
TGTGCCAGCAGCCCATCCGGGGGCGAGCAGTACTTC CASSPSGGEQYF TRBV28 NA NA TRBJ2-7
TGTGCCAGCAGCGAACAGGGATTCTACAATGAGCAGTTCTTC CASSEQGFYNEQFF TRBV5-6 NA NA TRBJ2-1
TGCGCCAGCAGCCAAGACATGGCCGCGAGCTCCTACGAGCAGTACTTC CASSQDMAASSYEQYF TRBV4-3 NA once TRBJ2-7
TGTGCCAGCAGGCCAGCAGGGGGTTCTGGAAACACCATATATTTT CASRPAGGSGNTIYF TRBV5-5 TRBD1 NA TRBJ1-3
TGTGCCAGCAGTCAACTCCCAGGGGGCTCTAATGAAAAACTGTTTTTT CASSQLPGGSNEKLFF TRBV28 TRBD1 NA TRBJ1-4
TGTGCCAGCAGTGAACCCACTAGAGTTCAAGAGACCCAGTACTTC CASSEPTRVQETQYF TRBV25-1 NA NA TRBJ2-5
TGTGCCTGGACTGCCGGCCTTTCCTACGAGCAGTACTTC CAWTAGLSYEQYF TRBV30 NA NA TRBJ2-7
TGTGCCAGCAGTTTAGGGGGGGCAGGTCGCTATGGCTACACCTTC CASSLGGAGRYGYTF TRBV28 NA NA TRBJ1-2
TGTGCCAGCGGAGGGGGTGGTGGGGCCAACGTCCTGACTTTC CASGGGGGANVLTF TRBV7-8 NA NA TRBJ2-6
TGTGCCAGCAGCCTCTATAGGACAGGGGGCGTGGGAGCTTTCTTT CASSLYRTGGVGAFF TRBV7-9 TRBD1 NA TRBJ1-1
TGCAGTGCTAGTAAATTAGGACAGGGGGCTTGGAAAGCTTTCTTT CSASKLGQGAWKAFF TRBV20-1 TRBD1 once TRBJ1-1
TGCGCCAGCAGCTTGGTCGGGACTAGCAGGGTCGGGGAGACCCAGTACTTC CASSLVGTSRVGETQYF TRBV5-1 TRBD2 NA TRBJ2-5
TGTGCCAGCAGTTTGATGGCAGGTGCCTCCTACGAGCAGTACTTC CASSLMAGASYEQYF TRBV27 NA NA TRBJ2-7
TGTGCCAGCAGTCCCCCCGGGACTCTCGAGACCCAGTACTTC CASSPPGTLETQYF TRBV25-1 NA NA TRBJ2-5
TGTGCCAGCAGCTTAGTGCTCCGCCGGAGCTCCTATAATTCACCCCTCCACTTT CASSLVLRRSSYNSPLHF TRBV7-3 NA NA TRBJ1-6
TGTGCCAGCAGCTTTCGGAACACCGGGGAGCTGTTTTTT CASSFRNTGELFF TRBV11-3 NA NA TRBJ2-2